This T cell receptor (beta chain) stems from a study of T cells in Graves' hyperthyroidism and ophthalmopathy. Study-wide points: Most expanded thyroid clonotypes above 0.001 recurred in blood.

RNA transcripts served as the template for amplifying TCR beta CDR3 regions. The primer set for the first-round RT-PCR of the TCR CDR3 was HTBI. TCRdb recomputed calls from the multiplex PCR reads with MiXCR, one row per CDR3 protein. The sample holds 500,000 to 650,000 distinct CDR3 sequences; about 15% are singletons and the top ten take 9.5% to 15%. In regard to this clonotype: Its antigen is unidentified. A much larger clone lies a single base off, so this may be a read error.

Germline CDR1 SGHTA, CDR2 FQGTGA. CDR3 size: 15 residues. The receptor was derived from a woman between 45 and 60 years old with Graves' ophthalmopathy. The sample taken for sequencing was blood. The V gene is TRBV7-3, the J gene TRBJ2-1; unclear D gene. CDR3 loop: CVSSPLRSSYNEQFF. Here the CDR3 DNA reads TGTGTCAGCAGCCCACTGCGGAGCTCCTACAATGAGCAGTTCTTC.